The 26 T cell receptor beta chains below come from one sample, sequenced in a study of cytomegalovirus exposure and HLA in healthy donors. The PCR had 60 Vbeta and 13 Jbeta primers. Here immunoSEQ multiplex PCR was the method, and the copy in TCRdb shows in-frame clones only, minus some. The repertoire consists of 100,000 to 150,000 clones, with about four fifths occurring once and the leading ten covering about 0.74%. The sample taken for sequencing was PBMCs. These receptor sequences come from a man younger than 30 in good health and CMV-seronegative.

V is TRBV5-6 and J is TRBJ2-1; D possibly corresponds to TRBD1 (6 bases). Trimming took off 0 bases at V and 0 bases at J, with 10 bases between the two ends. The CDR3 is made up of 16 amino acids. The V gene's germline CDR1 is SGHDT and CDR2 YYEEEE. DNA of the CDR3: TGTGCCAGCAGCTTGGGTGGGACACCCTCCTACAATGAGCAGTTCTTC. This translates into CASSLGGTPSYNEQFF.

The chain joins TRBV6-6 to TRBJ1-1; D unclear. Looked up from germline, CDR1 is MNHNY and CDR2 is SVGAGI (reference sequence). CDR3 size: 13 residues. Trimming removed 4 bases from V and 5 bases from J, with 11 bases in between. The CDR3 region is CASSSRGRTEAFF. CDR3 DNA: TGTGCCAGCAGTTCCCGGGGAAGAACTGAAGCTTTCTTT.

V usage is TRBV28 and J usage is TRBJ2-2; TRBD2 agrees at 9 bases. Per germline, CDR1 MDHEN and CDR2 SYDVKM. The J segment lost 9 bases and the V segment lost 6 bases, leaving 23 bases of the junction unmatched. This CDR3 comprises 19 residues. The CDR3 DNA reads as TGTGCCAGCAGGCGGGGGGGTTCCTCTTTGGGCTCCGACGACCGGGAGCTGTTTTTT. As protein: CASRRGGSSLGSDDRELFF.

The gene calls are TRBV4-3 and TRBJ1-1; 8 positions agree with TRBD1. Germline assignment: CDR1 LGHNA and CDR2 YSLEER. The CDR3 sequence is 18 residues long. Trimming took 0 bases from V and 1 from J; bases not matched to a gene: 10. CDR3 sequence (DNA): TGCGCCAGCAGCCAAGATAGGACAGGGATTGCGTCGAACACTGAAGCTTTCTTT. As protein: CASSQDRTGIASNTEAFF.

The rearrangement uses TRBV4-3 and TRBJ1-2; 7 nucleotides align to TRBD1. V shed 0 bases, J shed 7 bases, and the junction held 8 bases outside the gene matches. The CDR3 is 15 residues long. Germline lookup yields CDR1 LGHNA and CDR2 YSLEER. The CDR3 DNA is TGCGCCAGCAGCCAAGAACGGGTACAGGGGTCTGGCTACACCTTC. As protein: CASSQERVQGSGYTF.

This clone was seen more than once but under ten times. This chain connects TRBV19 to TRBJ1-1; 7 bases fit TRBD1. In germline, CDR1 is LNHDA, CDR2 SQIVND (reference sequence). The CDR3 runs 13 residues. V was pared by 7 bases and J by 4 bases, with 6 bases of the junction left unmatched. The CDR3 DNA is TGTGCCAGTACCACAGGGGCCCGCACTGAAGCTTTCTTT. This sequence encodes CASTTGARTEAFF.

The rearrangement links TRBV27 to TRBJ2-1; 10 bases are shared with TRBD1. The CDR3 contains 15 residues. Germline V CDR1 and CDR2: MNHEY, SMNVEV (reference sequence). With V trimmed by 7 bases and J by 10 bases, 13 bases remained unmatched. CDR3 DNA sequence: TGTGCCAGCATAGGAACGGGACAGGGGAGCCGCGAGCAGTTCTTC. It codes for CASIGTGQGSREQFF.

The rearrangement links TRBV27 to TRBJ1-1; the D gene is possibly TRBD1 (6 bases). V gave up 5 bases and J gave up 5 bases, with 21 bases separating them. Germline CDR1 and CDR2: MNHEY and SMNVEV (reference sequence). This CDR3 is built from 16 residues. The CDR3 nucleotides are TGTGCCAGCAGTAAGAGGACAGCCCCCGTGGGGACTGAAGCTTTCTTT. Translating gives CASSKRTAPVGTEAFF.

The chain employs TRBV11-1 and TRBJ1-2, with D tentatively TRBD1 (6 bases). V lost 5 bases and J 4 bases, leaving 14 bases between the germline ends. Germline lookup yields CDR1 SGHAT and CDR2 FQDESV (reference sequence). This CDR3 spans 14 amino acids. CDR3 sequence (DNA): TGTGCCAGCAGCCAAGGACAGCTCACCTATGGCTACACCTTC. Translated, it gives CASSQGQLTYGYTF.

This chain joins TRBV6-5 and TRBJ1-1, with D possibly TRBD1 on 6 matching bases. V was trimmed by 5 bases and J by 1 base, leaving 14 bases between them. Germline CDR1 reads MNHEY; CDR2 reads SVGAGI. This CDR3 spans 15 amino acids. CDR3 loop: CASSRRDNPNTEAFF. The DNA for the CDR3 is TGTGCCAGCAGTCGCAGGGACAACCCGAACACTGAAGCTTTCTTT.

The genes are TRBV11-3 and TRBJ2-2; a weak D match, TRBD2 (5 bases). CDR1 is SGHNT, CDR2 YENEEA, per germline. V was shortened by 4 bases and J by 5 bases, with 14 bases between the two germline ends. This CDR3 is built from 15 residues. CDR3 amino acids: CASSSWTGSTGELFF. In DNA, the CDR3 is TGTGCCAGCAGCTCCTGGACGGGAAGTACCGGGGAGCTGTTTTTT.

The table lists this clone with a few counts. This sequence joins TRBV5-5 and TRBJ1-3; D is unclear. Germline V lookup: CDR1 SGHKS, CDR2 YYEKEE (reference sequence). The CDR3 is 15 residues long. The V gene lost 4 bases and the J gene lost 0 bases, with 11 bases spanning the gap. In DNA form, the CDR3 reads TGTGCCAGCAGCCGGAATCCAGGCTCTGGAAACACCATATATTTT. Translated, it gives CASSRNPGSGNTIYF. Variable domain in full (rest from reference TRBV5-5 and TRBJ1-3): DAGVTQSPTHLIKTRGQQVTLRCSPISGHKSVSWYQQVLGQGPQFIFQYYEKEERGRGNFPDRFSARQFPNYSSELNVNALLLGDSALYLCASSRNPGSGNTIYFGEGSWLTVV.

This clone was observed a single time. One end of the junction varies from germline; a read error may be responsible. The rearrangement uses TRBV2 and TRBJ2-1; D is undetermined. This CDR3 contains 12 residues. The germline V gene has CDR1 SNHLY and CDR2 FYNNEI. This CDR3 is CASREESNEQFF. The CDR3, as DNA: TGTGCCAGCAGGGAAGAGAGCAATGAGCAGTTCTTC.

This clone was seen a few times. CDR3 sequence (DNA): TGTGCCAGCAGTTACGGTAGCGGGCAGTCCTACGAGCAGTACTTC. Its protein is CASSYGSGQSYEQYF. The chain couples TRBV6-6 to TRBJ2-7; 7 bases map to TRBD2. In germline, CDR1 is MNHNY, CDR2 SVGAGI (reference sequence). V lost 2 bases and J lost 1; bases outside the gene matches: 5. There are 15 residues in the CDR3.

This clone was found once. The CDR3 sequence is CASSGGTIRTGELFF. The CDR3 DNA is TGTGCCAGCAGCGGCGGGACCATCCGGACCGGGGAGCTGTTTTTT. The rearrangement uses TRBV5-4 and TRBJ2-2, with D tentatively TRBD2 (6 bases). V was clipped by 4 bases and J by 5 bases, with 15 bases between them. The CDR3 consists of 15 residues. In germline, CDR1 is SGHNT, CDR2 YYREEE (reference sequence).

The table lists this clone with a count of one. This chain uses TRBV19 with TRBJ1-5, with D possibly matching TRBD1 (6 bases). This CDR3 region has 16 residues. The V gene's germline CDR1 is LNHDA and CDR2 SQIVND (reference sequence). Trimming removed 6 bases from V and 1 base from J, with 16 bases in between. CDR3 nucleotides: TGTGCCAGTAGACAGCGGGGGGCGCAGAGCAATCAGCCCCAGCATTTT. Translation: CASRQRGAQSNQPQHF. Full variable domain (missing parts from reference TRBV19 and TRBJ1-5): DGGITQSPKYLFRKEGQNVTLSCEQNLNHDAMYWYRQDPGQGLRLIYYSQIVNDFQKGDIAEGYSVSREKKESFPLTVTSAQKNPTAFYLCASRQRGAQSNQPQHFGDGTRLSIL.

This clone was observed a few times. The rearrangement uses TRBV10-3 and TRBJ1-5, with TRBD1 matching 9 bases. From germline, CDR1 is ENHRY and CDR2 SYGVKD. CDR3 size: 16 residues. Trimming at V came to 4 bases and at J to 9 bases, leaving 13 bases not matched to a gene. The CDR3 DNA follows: TGTGCCATCAGTGCGATCGGGGGACAGGGTTCTCTGCCCCAGCATTTT. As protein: CAISAIGGQGSLPQHF.

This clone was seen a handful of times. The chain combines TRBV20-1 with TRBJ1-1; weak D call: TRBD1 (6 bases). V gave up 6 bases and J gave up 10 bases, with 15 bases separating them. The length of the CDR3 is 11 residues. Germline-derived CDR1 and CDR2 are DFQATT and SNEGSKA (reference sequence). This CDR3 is CSALTGIAAFF. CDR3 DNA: TGCAGTGCACTTACAGGGATAGCAGCTTTCTTT.

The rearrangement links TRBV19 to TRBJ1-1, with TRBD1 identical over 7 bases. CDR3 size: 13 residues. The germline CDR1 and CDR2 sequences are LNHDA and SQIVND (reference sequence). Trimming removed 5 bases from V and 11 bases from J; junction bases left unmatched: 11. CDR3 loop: CASSFRDSAWAFF. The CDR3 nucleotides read TGTGCCAGTAGTTTCCGGGACAGTGCCTGGGCTTTCTTT.

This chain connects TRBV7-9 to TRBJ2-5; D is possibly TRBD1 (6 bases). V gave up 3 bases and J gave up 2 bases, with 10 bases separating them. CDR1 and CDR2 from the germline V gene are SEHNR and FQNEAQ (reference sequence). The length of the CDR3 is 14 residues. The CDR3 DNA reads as TGTGCCAGCAGCTTTAGTACAGGGCAAGAGACCCAGTACTTC. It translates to CASSFSTGQETQYF.

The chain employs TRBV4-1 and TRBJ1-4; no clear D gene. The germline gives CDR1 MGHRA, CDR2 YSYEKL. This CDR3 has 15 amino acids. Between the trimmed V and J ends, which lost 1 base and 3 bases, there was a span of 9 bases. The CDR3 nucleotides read TGCGCCAGCAGCCAAGTGGTGGCATCTAATGAAAAACTGTTTTTT. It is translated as CASSQVVASNEKLFF.

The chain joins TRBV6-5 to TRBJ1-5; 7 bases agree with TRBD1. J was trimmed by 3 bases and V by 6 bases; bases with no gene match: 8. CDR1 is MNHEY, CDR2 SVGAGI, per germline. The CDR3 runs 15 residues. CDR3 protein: CASRLSGTANQPQHF. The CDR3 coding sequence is TGTGCCAGCAGATTGTCCGGGACAGCCAATCAGCCCCAGCATTTT.

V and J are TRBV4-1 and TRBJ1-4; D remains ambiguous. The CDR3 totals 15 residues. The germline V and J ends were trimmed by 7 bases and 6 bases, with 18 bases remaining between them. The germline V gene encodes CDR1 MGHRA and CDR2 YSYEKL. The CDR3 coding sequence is TGCGCCAGCACCGCCCGAAGAGGAGATGATGAAAAACTGTTTTTT. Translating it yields CASTARRGDDEKLFF.

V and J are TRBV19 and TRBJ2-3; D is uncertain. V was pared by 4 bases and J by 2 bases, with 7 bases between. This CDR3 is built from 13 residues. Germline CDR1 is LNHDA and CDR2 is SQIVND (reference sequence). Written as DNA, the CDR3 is TGTGCCAGTAGTACAGACAACACAGATACGCAGTATTTT. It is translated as CASSTDNTDTQYF. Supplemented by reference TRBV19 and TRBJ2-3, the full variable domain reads DGGITQSPKYLFRKEGQNVTLSCEQNLNHDAMYWYRQDPGQGLRLIYYSQIVNDFQKGDIAEGYSVSREKKESFPLTVTSAQKNPTAFYLCASSTDNTDTQYFGPGTRLTVL.

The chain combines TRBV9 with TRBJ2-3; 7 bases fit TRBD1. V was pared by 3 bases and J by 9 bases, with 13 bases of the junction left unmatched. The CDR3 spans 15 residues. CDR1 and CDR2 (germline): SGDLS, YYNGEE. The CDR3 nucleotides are TGTGCCAGCAGCGCCCCAGCACAGGGGAGAGGGACGCAGTATTTT. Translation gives CASSAPAQGRGTQYF.

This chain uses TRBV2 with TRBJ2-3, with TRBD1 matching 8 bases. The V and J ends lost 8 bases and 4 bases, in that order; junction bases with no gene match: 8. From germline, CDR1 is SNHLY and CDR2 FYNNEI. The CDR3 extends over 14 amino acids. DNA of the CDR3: TGTGCCAGCGCGACAGGGGATAGGTCAGATACGCAGTATTTT. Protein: CASATGDRSDTQYF.